Shown below are 5 T cell receptor beta chains from a single sample sequenced in a study of cytomegalovirus exposure and HLA in healthy donors. Sequencing was performed with immunoSEQ multiplex PCR; in TCRdb, only in-frame clones are kept and a portion is missing. The table records about 200,000 clones, roughly 91% of them present only once. What was sequenced was PBMCs. These receptor sequences come from a young woman in good health and CMV-seropositive.

The sample holds a few counts of this clone. The CDR3 loop is CASGAGGTYNEQFF. DNA for the CDR3: TGTGCCAGCGGGGCGGGAGGGACCTACAATGAGCAGTTCTTC. The chain uses TRBV6-1 and TRBJ2-1, with 9 nucleotides matching TRBD2. With V trimmed by 8 bases and J by 2 bases, 4 bases remained unmatched. The germline CDR1 and CDR2 sequences are MNHNS and SASEGT. The CDR3 is 14 residues long.

J is TRBJ1-2 and V is TRBV27; D may be TRBD1 (5 bases). The CDR3 length is 16 residues. Trimming stripped 0 bases from V and 4 bases from J, with 15 bases between. Per the germline V gene, CDR1 is MNHEY and CDR2 is SMNVEV (reference sequence). For the CDR3, the DNA is TGTGCCAGCAGTTTATCGGTTGATACAGGTGCCTATGGCTACACCTTC. Amino acids: CASSLSVDTGAYGYTF.

The chain combines TRBV7-8 with TRBJ1-4, with D possibly matching TRBD1 (6 bases). Per germline, CDR1 SGHVS and CDR2 FQNEAQ. The V gene lost 1 base and the J gene lost 8 bases, with 11 bases spanning the gap. The CDR3 has 14 residues. The CDR3 coding sequence is TGTGCCAGCAGCTTAGTGGGGACATGGGAAAAACTGTTTTTT. Amino acid sequence: CASSLVGTWEKLFF.

V is TRBV5-1 and J is TRBJ1-1; no clear D gene. This CDR3 is built from 14 residues. V shed 0 bases and J shed 4 bases, with 10 bases lying between them. Germline V gives CDR1 SGHRS, CDR2 YFSETQ. The CDR3 protein is CASSLVGRVTEAFF. Written as DNA, the CDR3 is TGCGCCAGCAGCTTGGTGGGCAGAGTCACTGAAGCTTTCTTT.

The V call is TRBV7-3, the J call TRBJ2-3, with 15 nucleotides matching TRBD2. The V segment lost 10 bases and the J segment 9 bases; nucleotides outside the gene matches: 5. CDR1 is SGHTA, CDR2 FQGTGA, per germline. The CDR3 runs 13 residues. In nucleotides, the CDR3 is TGTGCCACGGGGGGACTAGCGGGAGGAACGCAGTATTTT. It specifies CATGGLAGGTQYF.